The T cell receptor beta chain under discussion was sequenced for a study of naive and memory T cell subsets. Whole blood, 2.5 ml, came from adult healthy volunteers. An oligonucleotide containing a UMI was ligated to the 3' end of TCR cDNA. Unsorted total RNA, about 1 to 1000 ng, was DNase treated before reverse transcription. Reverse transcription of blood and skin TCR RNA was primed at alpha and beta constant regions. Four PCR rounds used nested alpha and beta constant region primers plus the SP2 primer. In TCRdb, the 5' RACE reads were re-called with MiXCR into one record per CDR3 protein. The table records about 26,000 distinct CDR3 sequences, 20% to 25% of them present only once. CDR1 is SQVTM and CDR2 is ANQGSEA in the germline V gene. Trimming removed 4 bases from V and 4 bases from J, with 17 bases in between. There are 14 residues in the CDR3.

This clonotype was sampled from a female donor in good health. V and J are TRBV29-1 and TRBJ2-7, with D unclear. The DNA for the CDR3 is TGCAGCGTTGGGAACCACCCGGCCGGGTACGAGCAGTACTTC. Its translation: CSVGNHPAGYEQYF.